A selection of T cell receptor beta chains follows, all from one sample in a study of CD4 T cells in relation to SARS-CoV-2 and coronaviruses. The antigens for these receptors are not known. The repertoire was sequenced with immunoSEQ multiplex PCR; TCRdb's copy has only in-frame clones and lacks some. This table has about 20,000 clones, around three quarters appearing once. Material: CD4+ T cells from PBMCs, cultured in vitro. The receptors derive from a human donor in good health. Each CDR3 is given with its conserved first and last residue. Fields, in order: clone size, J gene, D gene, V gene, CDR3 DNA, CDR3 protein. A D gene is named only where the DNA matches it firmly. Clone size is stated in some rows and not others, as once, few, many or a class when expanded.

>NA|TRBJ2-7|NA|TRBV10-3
TGTGCCATCAGAACCTCCTCGGAGGGGTCCGAGCAGTACTTC
CAIRTSSEGSEQYF
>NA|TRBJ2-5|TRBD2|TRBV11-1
TGTGCCAGCAGCTTAGAGGGCGGGAGGGCCTTGGAGACCCAGTACTTC
CASSLEGGRALETQYF
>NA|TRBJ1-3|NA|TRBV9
TGTGCCAGCAGCTTTAGTCGGGGACGGGCTGGAAACACCATATATTTT
CASSFSRGRAGNTIYF
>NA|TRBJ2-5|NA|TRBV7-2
TGTGCCAGCAGCTTGCTTTTAGGGACCCAGTACTTC
CASSLLLGTQYF
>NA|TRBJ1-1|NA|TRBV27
TGTGCCAGCAGAAGGGTGGGCACTGAAGCTTTCTTT
CASRRVGTEAFF
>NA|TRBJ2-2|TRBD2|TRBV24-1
TGTGCCACCAGTAAGCCTGCGGGAGCCGGGGGCACCGGGGAGCTGTTTTTT
CATSKPAGAGGTGELFF
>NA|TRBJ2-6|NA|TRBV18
TGTGCCAGCTCACCCTCCGGGGCCAACGTCCTGACTTTC
CASSPSGANVLTF
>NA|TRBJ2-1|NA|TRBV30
TGTGCCTGGAGTTTCGTGGTTGAGCAGTTCTTC
CAWSFVVEQFF
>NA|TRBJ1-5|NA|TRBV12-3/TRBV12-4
TGTGCCAGCAGTTTTGGGGGGGCTCAGCCCCAGCATTTT
CASSFGGAQPQHF
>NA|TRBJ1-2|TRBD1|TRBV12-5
TGTGCTAGTGGTCGGCAGGGGGTCTATGGCTACACCTTC
CASGRQGVYGYTF
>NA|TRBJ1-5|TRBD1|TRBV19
TGTGCCAGTAGTTCTCCGGGACAGGGGGCGAGCAATCAGCCCCAGCATTTT
CASSSPGQGASNQPQHF
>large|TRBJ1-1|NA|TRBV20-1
TGCAGTGCTAGTATCTGGTCTGAGAGTTGGACTGAAGCTTTCTTT
CSASIWSESWTEAFF
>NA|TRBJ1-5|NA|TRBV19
TGTGCCACGAGGCGGGGGGGCCTTATCGATCAGCCCCAGCATTTT
CATRRGGLIDQPQHF
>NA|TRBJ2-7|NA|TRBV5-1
TGCGCCAGCAGCTCGGGGGAGGCGCGGGAGCAGTACTTC
CASSSGEAREQYF
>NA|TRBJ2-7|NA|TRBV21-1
TGTGCCAGCAGCAAGATCGGGACAGGGTCCTTCTACGAGCAGTACTTC
CASSKIGTGSFYEQYF
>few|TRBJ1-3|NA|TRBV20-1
TGCAGTGCAGCAACCGGAAACACCATATATTTT
CSAATGNTIYF
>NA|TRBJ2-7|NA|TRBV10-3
TGTGCCATCAGCGGCGAATACGAGCAGTACTTC
CAISGEYEQYF
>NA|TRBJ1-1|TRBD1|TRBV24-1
TGTGCCACCAAGGCCGGGACAGGGGTTACTGAAGCTTTCTTT
CATKAGTGVTEAFF
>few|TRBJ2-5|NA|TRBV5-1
TGCGCCAGCACCTCACAAGAGACCCAGTACTTC
CASTSQETQYF
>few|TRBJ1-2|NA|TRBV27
TGTGCCAGCAGACGAGACGGAACCTATGGCTACACCTTC
CASRRDGTYGYTF
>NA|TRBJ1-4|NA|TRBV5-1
TGCGCCAGCAGCCCGAGGGGGAGTGAAGTAACTGAAAAACTGTTTTTT
CASSPRGSEVTEKLFF
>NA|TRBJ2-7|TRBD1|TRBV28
TGTGCCAGCAGTTTTTGGGGACAGGGCCAATTGCGCGAGCAGTACTTC
CASSFWGQGQLREQYF
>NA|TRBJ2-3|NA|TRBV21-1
TGTGCCAGCAGCAAAATCGGACTAAGCCGAGGGTCTAGCACAGATACGCAGTATTTT
CASSKIGLSRGSSTDTQYF